This TCR beta chain was captured by sequencing in a study of blood T cell repertoires in COVID-19. Across the study: The study drew acute and convalescent COVID-19 samples from the United States, Italy and Spain.

V dropped 4 bases and J dropped 3 bases, with 16 bases sitting between them. The CDR3 spans 15 residues. Germline V gene sequence: CDR1 MNHEY, CDR2 SVGEGT. Profiling relied on immunoSEQ multiplex PCR, and the TCRdb table lists in-frame clones only, not all of them. The sample has around 200,000 clones, more than 70% seen once. Cohorts were assigned according to the clinical history that participants reported. The sequence was obtained from a man in his forties with acute COVID-19. Sequencing was performed on PBMCs or T cells enriched from blood (not recorded which). The chain combines TRBV6-2 or TRBV6-3 with TRBJ2-7; D is perhaps TRBD1 (5 bases). CDR3 in amino acids: CASSSPHRPDYEQYF. CDR3 bases: TGTGCCAGCAGTTCCCCGCACAGGCCGGACTACGAGCAGTACTTC.